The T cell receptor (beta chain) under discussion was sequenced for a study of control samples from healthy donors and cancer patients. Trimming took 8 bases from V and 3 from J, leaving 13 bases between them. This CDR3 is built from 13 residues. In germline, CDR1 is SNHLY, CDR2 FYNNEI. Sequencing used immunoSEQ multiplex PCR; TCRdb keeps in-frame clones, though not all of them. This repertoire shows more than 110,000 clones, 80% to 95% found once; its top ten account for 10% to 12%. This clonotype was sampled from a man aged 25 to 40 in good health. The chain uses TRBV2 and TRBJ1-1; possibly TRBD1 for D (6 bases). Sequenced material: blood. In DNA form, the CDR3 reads TGTGCCAGCGCATGGGGGCCGGACACTGAAGCTTTCTTT. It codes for CASAWGPDTEAFF.